This TCR beta chain was observed in a study of shared clonotypes between healthy human individuals. The assay was run at deep level. Generated by immunoSEQ multiplex PCR, the TCRdb table keeps only in-frame clones and is missing some. The data show around 700,000 clones, about three quarters seen once. Findings and caveats of the study: All-four-donor shared clonotypes had higher generation probabilities than non-shared clonotypes did.

A note on this clone: The antigen remains undetermined.

The J segment lost 6 bases and the V segment lost 3 bases, leaving 9 bases of the junction unmatched. The CDR3 covers 15 residues. Germline V gene data show CDR1 as SGDLS and CDR2 as YYNGEE. The chain combines TRBV9 with TRBJ2-3, with 8 bases fitting TRBD2. The source material was memory CD4+ T cells sorted from blood. Subset denoted: CD45RA-negative fraction. This receptor was obtained from a woman in her twenties or thirties in good health. CDR3 DNA sequence: TGTGCCAGCAGCGCCCGGGCCGGGGGGGATGATACGCAGTATTTT. Its protein product is CASSARAGGDDTQYF.